A single sample is the source of the 7 T cell receptor beta chains below, sequenced in a study of siplizumab effects on memory and regulatory T cells (dated by TCRdb to the late 2010s). Cells in the mixed lymphocyte reaction were cultured together at 37 degrees C for 6 days. Library preparation was by the immunoSEQ multiplex PCR assay. TCRdb carries this immuneACCESS record with in-frame sequences only. Its versions omit some clonotypes, under half of them owing to an unresolved V gene in the studies checked, with the rest unexplained. The sample data list more than 13,000 clones, and approximately 46% of these were observed just once. Clones ranked in the top ten supply about 7.8% of the sample. Their cognate antigens are unknown. The sequenced sample was CFSE-low (dividing) CD4+ T cells sorted from an allogeneic mixed lymphocyte reaction. These receptors were taken from a human donor in good health; the cells came from an allogeneic mixed lymphocyte reaction. Some clones in this sample may be carry-over from other donors' samples.

The gene calls are TRBV7-2 and TRBJ2-7; 12 bases are shared with TRBD2. V dropped 6 bases and J dropped 2; count of bases not matched to a gene: 5. Germline assignment: CDR1 SGHTA and CDR2 FQGNSA. This CDR3 has 15 amino acids. CDR3 amino acids: CASRPRLAGAYEQYF. The CDR3 nucleotides are TGTGCCAGCAGACCTCGACTAGCGGGAGCCTACGAGCAGTACTTC.

The V call is TRBV12-5, the J call TRBJ1-1; D is ambiguous. CDR3 length: 16 amino acids. Trimming took 5 bases from V and 1 from J, leaving 17 bases between them. CDR1 LGHNT and CDR2 FRNRAP come from the germline V gene. CDR3 nucleotide sequence: TGTGCTAGTGGTCTAACTCCCCTGGGAGGGAACACTGAAGCTTTCTTT. Protein product: CASGLTPLGGNTEAFF.

This clone was seen a handful of times. The chain combines TRBV6-5 with TRBJ1-2, with a tentative D call TRBD1 (6 bases). Germline V gives CDR1 MNHEY, CDR2 SVGAGI. Trimming removed 5 bases at V and 8 bases at J, with 18 bases between. CDR3 length: 14 amino acids. CDR3 sequence reads: CASSAGHPIWGYTF. CDR3 in DNA: TGTGCCAGCAGTGCGGGACACCCAATTTGGGGCTACACCTTC.

Comments on this clone: Within the sample, other DNA sequences also encode this same CDR3. The chain joins TRBV5-1 to TRBJ2-6; D call uncertain. Trimming took 0 bases from V and 0 from J, leaving 4 bases between them. CDR1 and CDR2 from the germline V gene are SGHRS and YFSETQ. The CDR3 totals 15 residues. The CDR3 loop is CASSLAGSGANVLTF. The CDR3 DNA reads TGCGCCAGCAGCTTGGCCGGCTCTGGGGCCAACGTCCTGACTTTC.

By its share, this clone is medium-sized. The J gene is TRBJ1-2, the V gene TRBV27, with 9 bases that match TRBD1. This CDR3 region has 15 residues. Germline CDR1 and CDR2: MNHEY and SMNVEV (reference sequence). With V trimmed by 4 bases and J by 7 bases, 10 bases remained unmatched. Written as DNA, the CDR3 is TGTGCCAGCAGTTCCCTCGGGACAGGGAGAAGTGGCTACACCTTC. Translated, it gives CASSSLGTGRSGYTF.

The chain recombines TRBV4-1 with TRBJ1-6, with a weak D call TRBD1 (6 bases). Germline CDR1 reads MGHRA; CDR2 reads YSYEKL. V lost 0 bases to trimming and J lost 5 bases, with 11 bases between them. This CDR3 region has 16 residues. The CDR3 reads CASSQDPDRNNSPLHF. For the CDR3, the DNA is TGCGCCAGCAGCCAAGATCCGGACAGAAATAATTCACCCCTCCACTTT.

The chain has TRBV5-1 and TRBJ2-7; 9 bases match TRBD2. CDR1 and CDR2 (germline): SGHRS, YFSETQ. The J segment lost 4 bases and the V segment lost 4 bases, leaving 6 bases of the junction unmatched. The CDR3 is 14 amino acids. The CDR3 here is CASSVASGAYEQYF. The DNA of the CDR3 is TGCGCCAGCAGCGTGGCTAGCGGGGCATACGAGCAGTACTTC. The variable domain in full, completed from reference TRBV5-1 and TRBJ2-7, reads KAGVTQTPRYLIKTRGQQVTLSCSPISGHRSVSWYQQTPGQGLQFLFEYFSETQRNKGNFPGRFSGRQFSNSRSEMNVSTLELGDSALYLCASSVASGAYEQYFGPGTRLTVT.